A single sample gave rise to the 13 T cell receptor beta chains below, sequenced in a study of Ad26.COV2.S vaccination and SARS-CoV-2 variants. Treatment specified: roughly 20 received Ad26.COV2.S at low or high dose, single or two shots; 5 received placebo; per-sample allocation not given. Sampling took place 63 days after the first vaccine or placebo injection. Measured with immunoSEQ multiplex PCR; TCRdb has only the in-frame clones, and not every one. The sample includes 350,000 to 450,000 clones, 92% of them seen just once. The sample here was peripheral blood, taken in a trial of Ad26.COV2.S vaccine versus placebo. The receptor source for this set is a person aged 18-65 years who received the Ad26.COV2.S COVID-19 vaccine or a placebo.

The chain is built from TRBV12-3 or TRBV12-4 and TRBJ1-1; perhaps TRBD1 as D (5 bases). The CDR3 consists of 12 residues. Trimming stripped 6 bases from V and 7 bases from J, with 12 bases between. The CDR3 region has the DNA TGTGCCAGCAGATTCCCCGGGGGTGAAGCTTTCTTT. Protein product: CASRFPGGEAFF.

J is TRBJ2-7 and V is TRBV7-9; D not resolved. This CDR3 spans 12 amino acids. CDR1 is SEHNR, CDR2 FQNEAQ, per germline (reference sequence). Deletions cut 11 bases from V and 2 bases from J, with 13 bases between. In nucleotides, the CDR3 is TGTGCCGTGGCTTTATCAGCCTACGAGCAGTACTTC. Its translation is CAVALSAYEQYF.

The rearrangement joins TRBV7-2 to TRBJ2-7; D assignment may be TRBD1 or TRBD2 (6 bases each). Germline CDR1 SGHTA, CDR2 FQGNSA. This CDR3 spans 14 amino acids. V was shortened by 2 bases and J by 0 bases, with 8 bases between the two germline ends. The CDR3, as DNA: TGTGCCAGCAGCTTATGGGGGGCCTCCTACGAGCAGTACTTC. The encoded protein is CASSLWGASYEQYF.

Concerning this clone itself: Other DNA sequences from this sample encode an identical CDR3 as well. The CDR3 bases are TGTGCTAGTGGCATAAACACTGAAGCTTTCTTT. This translates into CASGINTEAFF. The chain recombines TRBV12-5 with TRBJ1-1; D is uncertain. This CDR3 is 11 amino acids long. V was shortened by 6 bases and J by 2 bases, with 4 bases between the two germline ends. CDR1 and CDR2 from the germline V gene are LGHNT and FRNRAP.

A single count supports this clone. Here the CDR3 reads CASSSGPGQAHDTQYF. CDR3 DNA: TGCGCCAGCAGCTCGGGACCGGGACAGGCACATGATACGCAGTATTTT. The chain uses TRBV5-1 and TRBJ2-3; TRBD1 agrees at 8 bases. CDR1 and CDR2 (germline): SGHRS, YFSETQ. V trimming: 3 bases; J trimming: 6 bases; junction bases outside the gene matches: 12. This CDR3 spans 16 amino acids.

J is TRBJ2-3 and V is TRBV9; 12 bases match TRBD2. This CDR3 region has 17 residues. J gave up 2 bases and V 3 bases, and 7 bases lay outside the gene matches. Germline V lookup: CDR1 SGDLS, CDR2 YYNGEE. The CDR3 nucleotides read TGTGCCAGCAGCGCGACTAGCGGGGGATCGGTCACAGATACGCAGTATTTT. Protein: CASSATSGGSVTDTQYF.

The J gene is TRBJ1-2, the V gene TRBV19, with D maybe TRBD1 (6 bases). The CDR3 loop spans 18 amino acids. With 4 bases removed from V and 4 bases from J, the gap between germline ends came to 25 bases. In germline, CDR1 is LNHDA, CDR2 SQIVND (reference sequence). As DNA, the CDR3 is TGTGCCAGTAGTAACCCGGCCCCTATGGGGGGGCTTCGCTATGGCTACACCTTC. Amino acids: CASSNPAPMGGLRYGYTF.

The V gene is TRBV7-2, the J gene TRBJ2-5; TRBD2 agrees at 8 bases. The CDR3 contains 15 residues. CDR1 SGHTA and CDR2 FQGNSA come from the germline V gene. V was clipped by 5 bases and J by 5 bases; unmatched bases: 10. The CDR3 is CASSPGGLVGETQYF. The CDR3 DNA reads TGTGCCAGCAGCCCTGGGGGACTAGTGGGGGAGACCCAGTACTTC.

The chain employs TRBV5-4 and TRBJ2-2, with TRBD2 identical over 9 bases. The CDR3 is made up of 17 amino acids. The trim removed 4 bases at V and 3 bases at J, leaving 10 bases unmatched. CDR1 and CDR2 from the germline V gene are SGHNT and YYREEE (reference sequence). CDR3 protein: CASSAIGGGADTGELFF. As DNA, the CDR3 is TGTGCCAGCAGCGCGATCGGCGGGGGGGCCGACACCGGGGAGCTGTTTTTT.

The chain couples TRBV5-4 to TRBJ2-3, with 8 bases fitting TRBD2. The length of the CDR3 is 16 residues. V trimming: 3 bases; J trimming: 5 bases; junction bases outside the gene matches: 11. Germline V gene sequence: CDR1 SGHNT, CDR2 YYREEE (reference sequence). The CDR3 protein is CASSSGGGLVRDTQYF. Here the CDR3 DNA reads TGTGCCAGCAGCTCGGGAGGGGGACTAGTAAGAGATACGCAGTATTTT.

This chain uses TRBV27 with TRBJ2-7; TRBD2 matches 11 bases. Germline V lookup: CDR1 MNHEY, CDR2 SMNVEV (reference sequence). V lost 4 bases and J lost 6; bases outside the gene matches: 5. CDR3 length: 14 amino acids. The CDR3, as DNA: TGTGCCAGCAGTTCACTAGCGGGGGACCTCGAGCAGTACTTC. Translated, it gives CASSSLAGDLEQYF.

The CDR3 sequence is CASSRPPGTSEETQYF. The CDR3 DNA reads as TGTGCCAGTAGTAGACCCCCCGGGACTAGCGAAGAGACCCAGTACTTC. This chain uses TRBV19 with TRBJ2-5, with TRBD2 identical over 10 bases. This CDR3 comprises 16 residues. Germline V gives CDR1 LNHDA, CDR2 SQIVND (reference sequence). With V trimmed by 4 bases and J by 3 bases, 8 bases remained unmatched.

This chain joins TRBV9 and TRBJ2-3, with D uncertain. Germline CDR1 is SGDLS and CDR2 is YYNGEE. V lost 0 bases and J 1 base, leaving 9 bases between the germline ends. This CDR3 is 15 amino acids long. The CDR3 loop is CASSVADWGTDTQYF. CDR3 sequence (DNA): TGTGCCAGCAGCGTAGCCGATTGGGGCACAGATACGCAGTATTTT.